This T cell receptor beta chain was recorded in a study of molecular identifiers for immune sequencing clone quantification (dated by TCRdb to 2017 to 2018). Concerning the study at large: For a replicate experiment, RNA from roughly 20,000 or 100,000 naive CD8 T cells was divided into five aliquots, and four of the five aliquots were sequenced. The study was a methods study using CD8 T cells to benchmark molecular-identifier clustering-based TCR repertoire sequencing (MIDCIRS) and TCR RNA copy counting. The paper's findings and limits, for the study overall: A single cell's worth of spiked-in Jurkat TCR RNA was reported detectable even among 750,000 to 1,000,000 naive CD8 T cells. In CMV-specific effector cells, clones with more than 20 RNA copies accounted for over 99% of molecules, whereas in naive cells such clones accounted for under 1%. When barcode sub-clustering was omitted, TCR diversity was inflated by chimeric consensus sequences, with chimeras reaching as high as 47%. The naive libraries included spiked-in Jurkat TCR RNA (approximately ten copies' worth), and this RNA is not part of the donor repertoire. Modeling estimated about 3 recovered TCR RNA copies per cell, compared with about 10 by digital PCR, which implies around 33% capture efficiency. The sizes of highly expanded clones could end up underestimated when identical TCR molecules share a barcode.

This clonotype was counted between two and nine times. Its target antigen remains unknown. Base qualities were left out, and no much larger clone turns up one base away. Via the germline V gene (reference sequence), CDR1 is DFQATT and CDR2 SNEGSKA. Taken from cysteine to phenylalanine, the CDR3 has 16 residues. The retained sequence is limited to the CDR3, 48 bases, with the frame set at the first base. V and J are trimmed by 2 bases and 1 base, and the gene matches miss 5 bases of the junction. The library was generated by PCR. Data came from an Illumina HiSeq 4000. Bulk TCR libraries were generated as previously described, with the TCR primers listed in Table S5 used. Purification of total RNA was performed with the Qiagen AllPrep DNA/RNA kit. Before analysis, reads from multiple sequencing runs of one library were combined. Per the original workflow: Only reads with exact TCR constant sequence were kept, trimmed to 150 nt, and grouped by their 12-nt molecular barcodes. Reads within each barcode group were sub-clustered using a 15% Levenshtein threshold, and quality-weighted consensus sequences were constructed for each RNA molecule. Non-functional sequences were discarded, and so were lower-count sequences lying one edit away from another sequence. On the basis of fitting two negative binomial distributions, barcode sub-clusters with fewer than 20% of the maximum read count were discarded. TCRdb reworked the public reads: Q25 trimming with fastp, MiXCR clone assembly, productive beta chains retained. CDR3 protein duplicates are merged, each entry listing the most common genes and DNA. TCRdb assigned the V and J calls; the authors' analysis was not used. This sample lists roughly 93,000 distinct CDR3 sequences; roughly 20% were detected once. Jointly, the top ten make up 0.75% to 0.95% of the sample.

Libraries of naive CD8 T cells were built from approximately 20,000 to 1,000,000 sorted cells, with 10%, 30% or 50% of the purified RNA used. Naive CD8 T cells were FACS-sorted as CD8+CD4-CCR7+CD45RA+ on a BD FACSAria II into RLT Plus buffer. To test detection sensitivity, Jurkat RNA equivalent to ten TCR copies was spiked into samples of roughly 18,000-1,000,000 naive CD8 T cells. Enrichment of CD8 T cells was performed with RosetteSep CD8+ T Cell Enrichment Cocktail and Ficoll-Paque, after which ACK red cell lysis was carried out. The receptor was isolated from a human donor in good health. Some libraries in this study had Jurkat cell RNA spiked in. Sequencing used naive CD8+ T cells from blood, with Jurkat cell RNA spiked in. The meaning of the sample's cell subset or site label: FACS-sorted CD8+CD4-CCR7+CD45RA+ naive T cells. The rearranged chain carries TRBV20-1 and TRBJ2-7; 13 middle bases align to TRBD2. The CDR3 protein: CSARSWTSGGSYEQYF. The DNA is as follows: TGCAGTGCTAGATCATGGACTAGCGGGGGATCCTACGAGCAGTACTTC.